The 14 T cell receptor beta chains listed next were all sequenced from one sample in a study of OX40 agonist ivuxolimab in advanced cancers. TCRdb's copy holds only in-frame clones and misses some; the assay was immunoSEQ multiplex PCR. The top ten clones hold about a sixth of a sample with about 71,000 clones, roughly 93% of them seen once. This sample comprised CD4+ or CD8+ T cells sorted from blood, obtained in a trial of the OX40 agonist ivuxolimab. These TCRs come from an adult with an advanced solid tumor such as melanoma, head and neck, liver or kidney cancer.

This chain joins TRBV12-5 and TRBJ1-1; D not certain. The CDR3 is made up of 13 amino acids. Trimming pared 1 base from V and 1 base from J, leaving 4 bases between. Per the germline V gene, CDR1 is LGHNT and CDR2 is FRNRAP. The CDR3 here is CASGLGGNTEAFF. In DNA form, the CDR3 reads TGTGCTAGTGGTTTGGGGGGGAACACTGAAGCTTTCTTT.

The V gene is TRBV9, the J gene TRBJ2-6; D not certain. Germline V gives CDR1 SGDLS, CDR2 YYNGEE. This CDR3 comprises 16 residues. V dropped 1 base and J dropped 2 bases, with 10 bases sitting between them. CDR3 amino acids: CASSVPWETGANVLTF. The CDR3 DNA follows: TGTGCCAGCAGCGTACCATGGGAAACTGGGGCCAACGTCCTGACTTTC.

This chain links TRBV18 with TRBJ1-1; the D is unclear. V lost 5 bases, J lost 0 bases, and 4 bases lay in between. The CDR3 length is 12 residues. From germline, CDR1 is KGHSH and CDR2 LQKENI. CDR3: CASSSMNTEAFF. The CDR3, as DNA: TGTGCCAGCTCATCGATGAACACTGAAGCTTTCTTT.

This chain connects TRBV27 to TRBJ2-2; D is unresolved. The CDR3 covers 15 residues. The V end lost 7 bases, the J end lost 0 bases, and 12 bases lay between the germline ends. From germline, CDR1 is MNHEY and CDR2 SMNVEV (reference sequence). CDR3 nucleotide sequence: TGTGCCAGCACCCCAGACAAGTCGAACACCGGGGAGCTGTTTTTT. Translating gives CASTPDKSNTGELFF.

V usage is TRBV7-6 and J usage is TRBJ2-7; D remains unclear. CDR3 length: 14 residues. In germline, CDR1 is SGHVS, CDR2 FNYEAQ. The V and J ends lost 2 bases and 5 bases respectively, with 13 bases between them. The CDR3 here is CASSLKMADHEQYF. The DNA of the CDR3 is TGTGCCAGCAGCTTAAAAATGGCAGACCACGAGCAGTACTTC.

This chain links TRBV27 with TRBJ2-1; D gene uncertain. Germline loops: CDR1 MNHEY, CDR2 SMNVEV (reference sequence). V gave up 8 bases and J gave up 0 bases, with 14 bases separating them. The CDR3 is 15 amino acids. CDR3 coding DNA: TGTGCCAGCTTGAGACTGTCCAGCTCCTACAATGAGCAGTTCTTC. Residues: CASLRLSSSYNEQFF.

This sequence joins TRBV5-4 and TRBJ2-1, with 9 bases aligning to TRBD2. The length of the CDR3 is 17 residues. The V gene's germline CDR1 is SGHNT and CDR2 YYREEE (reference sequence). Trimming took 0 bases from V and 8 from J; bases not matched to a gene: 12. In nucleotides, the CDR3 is TGTGCCAGCAGCTTGGATGAGAGCGGGAGGTACCTCGATGAGCAGTTCTTC. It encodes CASSLDESGRYLDEQFF.

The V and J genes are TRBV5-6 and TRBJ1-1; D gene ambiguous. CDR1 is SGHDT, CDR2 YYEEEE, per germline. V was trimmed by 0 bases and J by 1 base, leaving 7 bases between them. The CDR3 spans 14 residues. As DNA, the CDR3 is TGTGCCAGCAGCTTGGTGGGGAGGAACACTGAAGCTTTCTTT. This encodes CASSLVGRNTEAFF.

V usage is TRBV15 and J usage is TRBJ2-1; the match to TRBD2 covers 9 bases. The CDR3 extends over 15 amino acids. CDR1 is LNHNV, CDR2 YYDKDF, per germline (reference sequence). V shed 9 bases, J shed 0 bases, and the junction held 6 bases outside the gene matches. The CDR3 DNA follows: TGTGCCACTTGGCTAGCGGGGAGCTCCTACAATGAGCAGTTCTTC. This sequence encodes CATWLAGSSYNEQFF.

The CDR3 bases are TGTGCCAGTAGTAGCAATGAGCAGTTCTTC. Amino acids: CASSSNEQFF. This chain joins TRBV19 and TRBJ2-1; D is unresolved. The V gene's germline CDR1 is LNHDA and CDR2 SQIVND (reference sequence). Trimming pared 4 bases from V and 6 bases from J, leaving 1 base between. The CDR3 is 10 residues long. The whole variable domain, remainder taken from reference TRBV19 and TRBJ2-1, is DGGITQSPKYLFRKEGQNVTLSCEQNLNHDAMYWYRQDPGQGLRLIYYSQIVNDFQKGDIAEGYSVSREKKESFPLTVTSAQKNPTAFYLCASSSNEQFFGPGTRLTVL.

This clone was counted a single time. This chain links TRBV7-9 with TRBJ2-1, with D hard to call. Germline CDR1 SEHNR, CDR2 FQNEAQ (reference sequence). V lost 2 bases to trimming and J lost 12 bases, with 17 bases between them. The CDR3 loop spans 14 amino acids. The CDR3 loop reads CASSLLISPGGQFF. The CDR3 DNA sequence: TGTGCCAGCAGCTTATTGATTAGCCCCGGTGGGCAGTTCTTC.

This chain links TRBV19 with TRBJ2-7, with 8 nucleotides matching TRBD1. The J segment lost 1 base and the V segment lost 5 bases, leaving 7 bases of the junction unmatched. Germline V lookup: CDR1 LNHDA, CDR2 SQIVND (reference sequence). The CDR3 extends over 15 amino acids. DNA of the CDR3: TGTGCCAGTAGTTTCGGGACAGGTCCATCCTACGAGCAGTACTTC. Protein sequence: CASSFGTGPSYEQYF. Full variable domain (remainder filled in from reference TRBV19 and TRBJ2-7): DGGITQSPKYLFRKEGQNVTLSCEQNLNHDAMYWYRQDPGQGLRLIYYSQIVNDFQKGDIAEGYSVSREKKESFPLTVTSAQKNPTAFYLCASSFGTGPSYEQYFGPGTRLTVT.

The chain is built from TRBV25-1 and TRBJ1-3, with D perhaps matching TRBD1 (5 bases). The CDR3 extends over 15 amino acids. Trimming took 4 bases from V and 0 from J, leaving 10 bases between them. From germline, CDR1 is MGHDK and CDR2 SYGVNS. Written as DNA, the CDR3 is TGTGCCAGCAGTGCAACAGGAGGCTCTGGAAACACCATATATTTT. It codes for CASSATGGSGNTIYF.

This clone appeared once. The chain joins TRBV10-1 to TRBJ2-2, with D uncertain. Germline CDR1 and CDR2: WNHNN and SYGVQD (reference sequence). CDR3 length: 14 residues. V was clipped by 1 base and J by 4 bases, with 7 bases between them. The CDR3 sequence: CASSEWQTTGELFF. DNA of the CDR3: TGCGCCAGCAGTGAGTGGCAGACCACCGGGGAGCTGTTTTTT.